This TCR beta chain was recorded in a study of T cell repertoires in cytomegalovirus infection (dated by TCRdb to about 2019). With regard to the full study: Donor HLA type was relevant to the analysis, as public TCR beta signatures indicated carriage of CMV infection together with the matching HLA type.

Overall study outcomes, separate from this receptor: Carriers of CMV infection plus the relevant HLA type were discriminated by the cumulative frequency of public TCR beta family members in the study cohort and in an independent approximately 340-donor cohort. The ex vivo response was dominated by HLA-C-restricted CMV-specific TCR beta clonotypes, which also provided the single most frequent clonotype in two of eight donors.

The CDR3 holds 18 amino acids from the cysteine to the phenylalanine. The kept DNA is CDR3 alone, 54 bases in frame from the first base. V is cut back by 4 bases and J by 0 bases, with 10 bases in the junction unmatched. CDR1 and CDR2, per the germline V gene (reference sequence), are MNHEY and SMNVEV. The data were produced on an Illumina HiSeq 1500. TCRdb trimmed public reads at Q25 via fastp, called clones via MiXCR and kept in-frame beta chains. Merged by CDR3 protein, the rows form single entries marked with the most common genes and DNA. The sample contains around 290,000 distinct CDR3 sequences, about 25% of them found a single time. Of the sample, around 14% falls within the top ten clones. In regard to this clonotype: The specificity of this receptor is unknown. Per-nucleotide qualities are absent, and no much larger clonotype sits a single base away.

This receptor was taken from a human donor in good health (CMV status not recorded). Some clones in this sample may be carry-over from other donors' samples. The V and J genes are TRBV27 and TRBJ2-1; 9 bases in the junction line up with TRBD2. Sample: PBMCs. The CDR3 reads as follows: CASSWAGTSSSSYNEQFF. The nucleotide sequence is TGTGCCAGCAGTTGGGCCGGGACTAGCTCAAGCTCCTACAATGAGCAGTTCTTC.